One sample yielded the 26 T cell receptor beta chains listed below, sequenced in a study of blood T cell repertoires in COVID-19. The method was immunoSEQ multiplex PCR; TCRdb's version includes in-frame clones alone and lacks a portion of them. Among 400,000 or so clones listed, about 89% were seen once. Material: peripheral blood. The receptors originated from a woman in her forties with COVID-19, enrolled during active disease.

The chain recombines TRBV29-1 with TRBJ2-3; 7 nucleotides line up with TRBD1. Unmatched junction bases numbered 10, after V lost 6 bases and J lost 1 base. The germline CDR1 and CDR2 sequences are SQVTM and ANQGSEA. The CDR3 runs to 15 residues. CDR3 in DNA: TGCAGCGTACTGCCCCACAGGGGCCGCACAGATACGCAGTATTTT. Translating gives CSVLPHRGRTDTQYF.

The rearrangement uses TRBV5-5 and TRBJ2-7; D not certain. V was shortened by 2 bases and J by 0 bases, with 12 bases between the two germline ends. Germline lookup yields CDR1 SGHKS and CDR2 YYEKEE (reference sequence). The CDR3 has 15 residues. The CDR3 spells CASSFQALNSYEQYF. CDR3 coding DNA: TGTGCCAGCAGCTTTCAGGCTCTAAACTCCTACGAGCAGTACTTC. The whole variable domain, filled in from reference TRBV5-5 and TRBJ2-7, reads DAGVTQSPTHLIKTRGQQVTLRCSPISGHKSVSWYQQVLGQGPQFIFQYYEKEERGRGNFPDRFSARQFPNYSSELNVNALLLGDSALYLCASSFQALNSYEQYFGPGTRLTVT.

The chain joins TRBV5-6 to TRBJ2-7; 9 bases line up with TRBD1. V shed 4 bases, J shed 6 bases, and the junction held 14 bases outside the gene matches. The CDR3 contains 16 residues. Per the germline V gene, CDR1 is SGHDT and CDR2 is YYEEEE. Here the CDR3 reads CASSPFPGGQGREQYF. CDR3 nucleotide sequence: TGTGCCAGCAGCCCGTTTCCCGGCGGACAGGGGCGCGAGCAGTACTTC. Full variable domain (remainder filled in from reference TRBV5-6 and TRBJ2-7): DAGVTQSPTHLIKTRGQQVTLRCSPKSGHDTVSWYQQALGQGPQFIFQYYEEEERQRGNFPDRFSGHQFPNYSSELNVNALLLGDSALYLCASSPFPGGQGREQYFGPGTRLTVT.

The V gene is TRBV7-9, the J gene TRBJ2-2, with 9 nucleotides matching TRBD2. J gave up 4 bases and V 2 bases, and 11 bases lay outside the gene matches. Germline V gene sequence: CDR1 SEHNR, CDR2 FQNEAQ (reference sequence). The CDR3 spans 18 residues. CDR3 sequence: CASSLRPGTSFPTGELFF. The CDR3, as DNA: TGTGCCAGCAGCTTACGTCCCGGGACTAGCTTCCCCACCGGGGAGCTGTTTTTT.

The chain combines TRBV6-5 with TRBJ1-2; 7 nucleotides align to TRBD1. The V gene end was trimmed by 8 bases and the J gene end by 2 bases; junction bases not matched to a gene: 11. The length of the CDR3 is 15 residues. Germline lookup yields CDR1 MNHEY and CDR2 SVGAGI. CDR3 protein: CASRTGAQGNYGYTF. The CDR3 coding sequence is TGTGCCAGCCGGACAGGAGCACAGGGAAACTATGGCTACACCTTC.

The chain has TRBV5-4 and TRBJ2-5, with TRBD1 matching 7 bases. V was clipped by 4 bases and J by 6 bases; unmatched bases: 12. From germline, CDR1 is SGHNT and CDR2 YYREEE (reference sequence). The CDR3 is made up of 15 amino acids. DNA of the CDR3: TGTGCCAGCAGCCCGCCAGGGGCAGGGGGAAAGACCCAGTACTTC. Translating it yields CASSPPGAGGKTQYF.

CDR3 region: CASSPRLSAGGTYEQYF. The CDR3 DNA reads as TGTGCCAGCAGCCCCAGGTTGTCGGCGGGAGGTACCTACGAGCAGTACTTC. The rearrangement uses TRBV11-2 and TRBJ2-7; 8 bases are a match to TRBD2. The length of the CDR3 is 17 residues. V gave up 5 bases and J gave up 2 bases; unmatched junction bases: 14. The germline V gene has CDR1 SGHAT and CDR2 FQNNGV.

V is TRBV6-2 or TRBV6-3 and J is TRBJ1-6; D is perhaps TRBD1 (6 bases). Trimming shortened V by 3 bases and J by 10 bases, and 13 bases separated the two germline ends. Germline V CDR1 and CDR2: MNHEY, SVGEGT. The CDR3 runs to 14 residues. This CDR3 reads CASSYYTGFSPLHF. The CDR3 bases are TGTGCCAGCAGTTATTATACAGGGTTCTCACCCCTCCACTTT.

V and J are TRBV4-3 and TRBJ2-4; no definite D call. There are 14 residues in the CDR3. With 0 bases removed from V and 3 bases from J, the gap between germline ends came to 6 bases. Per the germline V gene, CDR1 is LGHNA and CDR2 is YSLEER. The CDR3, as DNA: TGCGCCAGCAGCCAAGATCAGTTCAAAAACATTCAGTACTTC. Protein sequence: CASSQDQFKNIQYF.

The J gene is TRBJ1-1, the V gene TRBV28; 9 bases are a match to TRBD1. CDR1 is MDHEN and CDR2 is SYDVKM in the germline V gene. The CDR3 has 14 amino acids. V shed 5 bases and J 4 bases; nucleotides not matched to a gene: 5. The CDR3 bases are TGTGCCAGCAGTCCTTACAGGGGGCCCACTGAAGCTTTCTTT. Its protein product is CASSPYRGPTEAFF.

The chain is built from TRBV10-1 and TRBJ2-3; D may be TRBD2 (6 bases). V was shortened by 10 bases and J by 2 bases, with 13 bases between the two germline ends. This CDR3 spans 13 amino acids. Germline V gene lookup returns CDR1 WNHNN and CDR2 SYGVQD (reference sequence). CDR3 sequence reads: CATGGVLTDTQYF. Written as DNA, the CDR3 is TGCGCCACCGGGGGTGTGCTCACAGATACGCAGTATTTT.

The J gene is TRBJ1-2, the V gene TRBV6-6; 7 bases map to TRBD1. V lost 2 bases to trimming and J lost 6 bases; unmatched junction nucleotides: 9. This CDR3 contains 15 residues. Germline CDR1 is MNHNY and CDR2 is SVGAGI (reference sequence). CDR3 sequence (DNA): TGTGCCAGCAGTTACATAGGCAGGGGGATAGATGGCTACACCTTC. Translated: CASSYIGRGIDGYTF.

Written as DNA, the CDR3 is TGTGCCAGCAGTTTCACAGGGTCCTCCTACAATGAGCAGTTCTTC. This codes for CASSFTGSSYNEQFF. The chain combines TRBV28 with TRBJ2-1; possibly TRBD1 for D (6 bases). CDR1 and CDR2 from the germline V gene are MDHEN and SYDVKM. Trimming left V 3 bases short and J 0 bases short, with 9 bases between. CDR3 size: 15 residues.

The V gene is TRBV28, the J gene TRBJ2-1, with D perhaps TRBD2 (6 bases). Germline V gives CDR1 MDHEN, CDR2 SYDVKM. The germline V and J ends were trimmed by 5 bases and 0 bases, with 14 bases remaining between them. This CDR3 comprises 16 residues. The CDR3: CASSLSPGSSYNEQFF. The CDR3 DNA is TGTGCCAGCAGTCTATCCCCCGGGAGCTCCTACAATGAGCAGTTCTTC.

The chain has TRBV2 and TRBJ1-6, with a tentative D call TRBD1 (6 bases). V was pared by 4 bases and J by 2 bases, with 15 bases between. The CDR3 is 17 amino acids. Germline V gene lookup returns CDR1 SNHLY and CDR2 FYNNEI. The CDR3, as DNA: TGTGCCAGCAGTGCCTCGACAGGCTCCCCCTATAATTCACCCCTCCACTTT. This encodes CASSASTGSPYNSPLHF.

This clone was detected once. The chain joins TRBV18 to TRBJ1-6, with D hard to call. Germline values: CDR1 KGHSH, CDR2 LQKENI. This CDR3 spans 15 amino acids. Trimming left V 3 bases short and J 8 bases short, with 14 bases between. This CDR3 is CASSPELGQDSPLHF. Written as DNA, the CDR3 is TGTGCCAGCTCACCGGAGCTGGGTCAAGATTCACCCCTCCACTTT. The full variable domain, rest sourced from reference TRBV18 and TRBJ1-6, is NAGVMQNPRHLVRRRGQEARLRCSPMKGHSHVYWYRQLPEEGLKFMVYLQKENIIDESGMPKERFSAEFPKEGPSILRIQQVVRGDSAAYFCASSPELGQDSPLHFGNGTRLTVT.

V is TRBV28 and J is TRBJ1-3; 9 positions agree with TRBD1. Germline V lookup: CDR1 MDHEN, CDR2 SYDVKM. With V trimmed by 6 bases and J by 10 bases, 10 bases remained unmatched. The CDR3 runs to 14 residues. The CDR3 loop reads CASRPGTGIGTIYF. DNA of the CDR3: TGTGCCAGCAGGCCCGGGACAGGGATAGGGACCATATATTTT.

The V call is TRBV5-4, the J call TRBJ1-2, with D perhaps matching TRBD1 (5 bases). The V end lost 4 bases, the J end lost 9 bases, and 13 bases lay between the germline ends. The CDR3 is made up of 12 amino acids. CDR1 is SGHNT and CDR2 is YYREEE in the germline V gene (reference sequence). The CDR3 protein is CASSQDSLSYTF. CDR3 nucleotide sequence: TGTGCCAGCAGCCAAGACAGCCTTAGCTACACCTTC.

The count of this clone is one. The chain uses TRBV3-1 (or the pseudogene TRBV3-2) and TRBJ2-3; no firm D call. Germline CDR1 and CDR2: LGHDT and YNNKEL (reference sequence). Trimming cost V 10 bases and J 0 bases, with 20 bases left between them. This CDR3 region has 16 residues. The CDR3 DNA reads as TGTGCCACATTTTCTGAGGATAACGCTAGCACAGATACGCAGTATTTT. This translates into CATFSEDNASTDTQYF.

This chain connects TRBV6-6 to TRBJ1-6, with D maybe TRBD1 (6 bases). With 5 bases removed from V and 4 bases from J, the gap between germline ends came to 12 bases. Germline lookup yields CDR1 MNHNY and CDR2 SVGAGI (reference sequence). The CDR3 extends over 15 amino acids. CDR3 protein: CASSILDRYNSPLHF. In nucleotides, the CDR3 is TGTGCCAGCAGTATCCTCGACAGGTATAATTCACCCCTCCACTTT.

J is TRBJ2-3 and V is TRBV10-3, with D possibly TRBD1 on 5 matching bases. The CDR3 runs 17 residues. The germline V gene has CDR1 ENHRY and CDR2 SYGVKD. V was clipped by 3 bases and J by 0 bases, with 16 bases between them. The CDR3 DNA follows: TGTGCCATCAGTGAAGGGGCGGTCAAAGCTAGCACAGATACGCAGTATTTT. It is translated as CAISEGAVKASTDTQYF.

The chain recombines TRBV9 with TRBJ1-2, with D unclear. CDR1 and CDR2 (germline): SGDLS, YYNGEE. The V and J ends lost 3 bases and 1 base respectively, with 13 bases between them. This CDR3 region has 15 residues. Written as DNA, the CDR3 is TGTGCCAGCAGCGCAAGCTGGGGAGTTAACTATGGCTACACCTTC. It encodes CASSASWGVNYGYTF.

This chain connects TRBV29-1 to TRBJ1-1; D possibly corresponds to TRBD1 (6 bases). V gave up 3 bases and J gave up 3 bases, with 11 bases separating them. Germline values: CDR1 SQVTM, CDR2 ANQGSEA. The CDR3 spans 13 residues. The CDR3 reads CSVERGRDTEAFF. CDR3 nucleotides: TGCAGCGTTGAGCGGGGGCGGGACACTGAAGCTTTCTTT.

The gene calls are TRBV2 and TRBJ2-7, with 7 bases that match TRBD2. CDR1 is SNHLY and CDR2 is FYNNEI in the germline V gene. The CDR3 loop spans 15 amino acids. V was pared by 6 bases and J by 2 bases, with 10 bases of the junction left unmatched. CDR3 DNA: TGTGCCAGCAGGATGAGGGAGGGAGAGACCTACGAGCAGTACTTC. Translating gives CASRMREGETYEQYF.

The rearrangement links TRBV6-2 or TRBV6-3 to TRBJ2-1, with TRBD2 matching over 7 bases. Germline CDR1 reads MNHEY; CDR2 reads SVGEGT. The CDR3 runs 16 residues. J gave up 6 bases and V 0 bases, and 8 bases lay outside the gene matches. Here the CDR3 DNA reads TGTGCCAGCAGTTACTCCATCGGACTAGGAGGCAATGAGCAGTTCTTC. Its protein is CASSYSIGLGGNEQFF.

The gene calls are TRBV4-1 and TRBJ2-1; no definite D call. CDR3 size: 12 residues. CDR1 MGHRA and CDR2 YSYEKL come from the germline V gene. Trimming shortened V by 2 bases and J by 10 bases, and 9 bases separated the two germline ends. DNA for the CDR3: TGCGCCAGCAGCCAAACAGTACGGGAGCAGTTCTTC. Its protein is CASSQTVREQFF.